This T cell receptor beta chain was retrieved from a study of blood T cell repertoires in COVID-19. Study-wide context: Samples came from the United States, Italy and Spain, spanning acute and convalescent COVID-19. Sources were T cells, B-cell-depleted T cells, or PBMCs; the material itself was cDNA or gDNA.

Germline V gives CDR1 SGHVS, CDR2 FQNEAQ. V was shortened by 5 bases and J by 1 base, with 20 bases between the two germline ends. This CDR3 has 17 amino acids. TCRdb's copy holds only in-frame clones and misses some; the assay was immunoSEQ multiplex PCR. This sample has 300,000 to 350,000 clones; 90% to 95% occur once, and the top ten carry 3.5% to 5%. This TCR came from a woman aged 25 to 45 who had been exposed to COVID-19. Sequenced material: PBMCs or T cells enriched from blood (not recorded which). This rearrangement joins TRBV7-8 to TRBJ2-5; weak D call: TRBD1 (7 bases). The CDR3 loop reads CASSTRDWDSLQETQYF. As DNA, the CDR3 is TGTGCCAGCAGCACTAGGGACTGGGACAGTCTCCAAGAGACCCAGTACTTC.